This paragraph covers one TCR beta chain sequence. Its antigen is as yet unknown. Germline V CDR1 and CDR2: SGHAT, FQNNGV. CDR3 length: 17 residues. V lost 6 bases and J 3 bases, leaving 20 bases between the germline ends. This record comes from a study of shared clonotypes between healthy human individuals. Study-level results: Naive subsets usually exceeded memory subsets in estimated richness.

Data came from immunoSEQ multiplex PCR; TCRdb stores just in-frame clones and leaves some out. The sample yields just over 2,000,000 clones, 90% to 95% seen once. The clonotype comes from a young man in good health. The sequencing input was naive CD4+ T cells sorted from blood. Subset specified: CD45RA+ positively selected. The rearrangement links TRBV11-2 to TRBJ2-2, with D perhaps TRBD1 or TRBD2 (5 bases each). CDR3 amino acids: CASRSTGRTGDTGELFF. The CDR3 coding sequence is TGTGCCAGCAGATCCACGGGGAGAACAGGAGACACCGGGGAGCTGTTTTTT.